These T cell receptor beta chains were read from a single sample in a study of cytomegalovirus exposure and HLA in healthy donors. TCRdb keeps only in-frame clones here, not all; method: immunoSEQ multiplex PCR. The profile covers over 150,000 clones, with over 60% appearing a single time and 4% taken by the ten largest. Source material: PBMCs. All receptors come from a middle-aged woman in good health and CMV-seronegative. CDR3s include the opening cysteine and the closing phenylalanine or tryptophan. Fields, in order: CDR3 DNA, CDR3 protein, clone size, D gene, J gene, V gene. D genes are given only for firm matches. Clone size is shown for a subset of rows, as once, few, many or a class of expanded clone.

cdr3_nt: TGTGCCAGCAGTGGGCAGGGGGGCTCCTACAATGAGCAGTTCTTC; cdr3_aa: CASSGQGGSYNEQFF; clone_size: .; d_call: .; j_call: TRBJ2-1; v_call: TRBV27
cdr3_nt: TGTGCCAGCAGCTTGGCAGGGCGCACTGAAGCTTTCTTT; cdr3_aa: CASSLAGRTEAFF; clone_size: .; d_call: .; j_call: TRBJ1-1; v_call: TRBV7-9
cdr3_nt: TGTGCCAGCAGTTTAGGGGGGACAGGGGGCATCGGGGAGCTGTTTTTT; cdr3_aa: CASSLGGTGGIGELFF; clone_size: .; d_call: TRBD1; j_call: TRBJ2-2; v_call: TRBV28
cdr3_nt: TGTGCCAGCAGCTTTACCAGCGGGAACTACGAGCAGTACTTC; cdr3_aa: CASSFTSGNYEQYF; clone_size: .; d_call: TRBD2; j_call: TRBJ2-7; v_call: TRBV11-2
cdr3_nt: TGTGCCAGCACCCCCGCGGCTAGCGGGGTCGGAGGCCAAGAGACCCAGTACTTC; cdr3_aa: CASTPAASGVGGQETQYF; clone_size: few; d_call: TRBD2; j_call: TRBJ2-5; v_call: TRBV13
cdr3_nt: TGTGCCAGCAGCTTAGGAGAGCAGGGCTACGAGCAGTACTTC; cdr3_aa: CASSLGEQGYEQYF; clone_size: .; d_call: .; j_call: TRBJ2-7; v_call: TRBV11-3
cdr3_nt: TGTGCCAGCAGCCTGAACCAGAACTCTGGAAACACCATATATTTT; cdr3_aa: CASSLNQNSGNTIYF; clone_size: few; d_call: .; j_call: TRBJ1-3; v_call: TRBV4-2
cdr3_nt: TGCGCCAGCAGCTTGGTAGGGACAGGGGCCTTTTATGGCTACACCTTC; cdr3_aa: CASSLVGTGAFYGYTF; clone_size: .; d_call: TRBD1; j_call: TRBJ1-2; v_call: TRBV5-1
cdr3_nt: TGCGCCAGCAGCTTGGAACAGACCACAGATACGCAGTATTTT; cdr3_aa: CASSLEQTTDTQYF; clone_size: .; d_call: .; j_call: TRBJ2-3; v_call: TRBV5-1
cdr3_nt: TGTGCCAGCAGTAATGGACAAAGCCCGGTCTACGAGCAGTACTTC; cdr3_aa: CASSNGQSPVYEQYF; clone_size: .; d_call: .; j_call: TRBJ2-7; v_call: TRBV5-4
cdr3_nt: TGCGCCAGCAGCTCTGGACAGGGTGGGCAGCCCCAGCATTTT; cdr3_aa: CASSSGQGGQPQHF; clone_size: .; d_call: TRBD1; j_call: TRBJ1-5; v_call: TRBV5-1
cdr3_nt: TGCAGCGTTCAAAGACAGGCTGGGGCCAACGTCCTGACTTTC; cdr3_aa: CSVQRQAGANVLTF; clone_size: .; d_call: .; j_call: TRBJ2-6; v_call: TRBV29-1
cdr3_nt: TGTGCCAGTAGATTGGGACAGGGCGTCGGGAACACTGAAGCTTTCTTT; cdr3_aa: CASRLGQGVGNTEAFF; clone_size: .; d_call: TRBD1; j_call: TRBJ1-1; v_call: TRBV19
cdr3_nt: TGTGCCAGCAGCTCTCCCTTTAGCGGGGGTAGCTCCTACAATGAGCAGTTCTTC; cdr3_aa: CASSSPFSGGSSYNEQFF; clone_size: once; d_call: TRBD2; j_call: TRBJ2-1; v_call: TRBV11-3
cdr3_nt: TGTGCCAGCAGTCCATTCGACAGGGAACGCGAAAAACTGTTTTTT; cdr3_aa: CASSPFDREREKLFF; clone_size: .; d_call: TRBD1; j_call: TRBJ1-4; v_call: TRBV28
cdr3_nt: TGTGCCAGCAGCTCCCGATCGTTTTCGGCGGGTTGGGATACGCAGTATTTT; cdr3_aa: CASSSRSFSAGWDTQYF; clone_size: .; d_call: .; j_call: TRBJ2-3; v_call: TRBV27
cdr3_nt: TGTGCCAGCAGTTTTTTTTGGGGGGCTGAAGCTTTCTTT; cdr3_aa: CASSFFWGAEAFF; clone_size: once; d_call: .; j_call: TRBJ1-1; v_call: TRBV27
cdr3_nt: TGCGCCAGCAGCTTGGGGACAGGGGGCGACGAGCAGTACTTC; cdr3_aa: CASSLGTGGDEQYF; clone_size: .; d_call: TRBD1; j_call: TRBJ2-7; v_call: TRBV5-1
cdr3_nt: TGTGCCAGCAGCCCCTCTCGGACTGATTATGGCTACACCTTC; cdr3_aa: CASSPSRTDYGYTF; clone_size: .; d_call: .; j_call: TRBJ1-2; v_call: TRBV27
cdr3_nt: TGTGCCAGCAGCTTAGGGGTTGAGCACCTGAGGGCTTTCTTT; cdr3_aa: CASSLGVEHLRAFF; clone_size: .; d_call: .; j_call: TRBJ1-1; v_call: TRBV11-3
cdr3_nt: TGTGCCAGCAGTAGGCCTGGGGGGGGACAGCCCCAGCATTTT; cdr3_aa: CASSRPGGGQPQHF; clone_size: .; d_call: .; j_call: TRBJ1-5; v_call: TRBV6-5
cdr3_nt: TGTGCCAGCAGTCACCCGGGACAGATCTATGGCTACACCTTC; cdr3_aa: CASSHPGQIYGYTF; clone_size: few; d_call: TRBD1; j_call: TRBJ1-2; v_call: TRBV25-1
cdr3_nt: TGCGCCAGCAGCCAGGGTGGGGGGAACAGAGCCAACTATGGCTACACCTTC; cdr3_aa: CASSQGGGNRANYGYTF; clone_size: .; d_call: .; j_call: TRBJ1-2; v_call: TRBV4-1
cdr3_nt: TGTGCCAGCAGTTTGACTACCTACAATGAGCAGTTCTTC; cdr3_aa: CASSLTTYNEQFF; clone_size: few; d_call: .; j_call: TRBJ2-1; v_call: TRBV2
cdr3_nt: TGTGCCAGCAGTCGACTAGCGGGAGTGCCTGAGCAGTTCTTC; cdr3_aa: CASSRLAGVPEQFF; clone_size: .; d_call: TRBD2; j_call: TRBJ2-1; v_call: TRBV7-9
cdr3_nt: TGTGCCAGCAGGGAAGGACTGGGACTACTCACAGATACGCAGTATTTT; cdr3_aa: CASREGLGLLTDTQYF; clone_size: .; d_call: TRBD2; j_call: TRBJ2-3; v_call: TRBV25-1
cdr3_nt: TGCGCCAGCAGCTTGGACAGAACGGATAAAGCTTTCTTT; cdr3_aa: CASSLDRTDKAFF; clone_size: .; d_call: .; j_call: TRBJ1-1; v_call: TRBV5-1
cdr3_nt: TGTGCCAGCAGGCCAACTTGGTTGCACGGGGAGCTGTTTTTT; cdr3_aa: CASRPTWLHGELFF; clone_size: once; d_call: .; j_call: TRBJ2-2; v_call: TRBV2
cdr3_nt: TGTGCCAGCTTCCGGGACAGGGGAGAGACCCAGTACTTC; cdr3_aa: CASFRDRGETQYF; clone_size: .; d_call: TRBD1; j_call: TRBJ2-5; v_call: TRBV5-5
cdr3_nt: TGCGCCAGCAGCTTGGAGGGACAGGGGGGAGCCGGGGAGCTGTTTTTT; cdr3_aa: CASSLEGQGGAGELFF; clone_size: .; d_call: TRBD1; j_call: TRBJ2-2; v_call: TRBV5-1
cdr3_nt: TGTGCCAGTAGTATCGACAGGGGGCTCACTGAAGCTTTCTTT; cdr3_aa: CASSIDRGLTEAFF; clone_size: .; d_call: TRBD1; j_call: TRBJ1-1; v_call: TRBV19
cdr3_nt: TGTGCCAGCAGCTTAAGACAGGGGGATCTGAGCTCCTATAATTCACCCCTCCACTTT; cdr3_aa: CASSLRQGDLSSYNSPLHF; clone_size: .; d_call: TRBD1; j_call: TRBJ1-6; v_call: TRBV5-4
cdr3_nt: TGTGCCAGCAGCGTAAGTAGGGGAGGAGGCAATGAGCAGTTCTTC; cdr3_aa: CASSVSRGGGNEQFF; clone_size: .; d_call: .; j_call: TRBJ2-1; v_call: TRBV9
cdr3_nt: TGTGCCAGCAGTTCAACCGGGACACTCAACACTGAAGCTTTCTTT; cdr3_aa: CASSSTGTLNTEAFF; clone_size: .; d_call: .; j_call: TRBJ1-1; v_call: TRBV6-4
cdr3_nt: TGTGCCAGTAGTGGGGACAGCTACACTGAAGCTTTCTTT; cdr3_aa: CASSGDSYTEAFF; clone_size: .; d_call: TRBD1; j_call: TRBJ1-1; v_call: TRBV19
cdr3_nt: TGTGCCATCAACCGGGACAAGGGCCAGGGGACTGAAGCTTTCTTT; cdr3_aa: CAINRDKGQGTEAFF; clone_size: once; d_call: .; j_call: TRBJ1-1; v_call: TRBV10-3
cdr3_nt: TGTGCCAGCAGCATAGACAGCACCGGGGAGCTGTTTTTT; cdr3_aa: CASSIDSTGELFF; clone_size: few; d_call: .; j_call: TRBJ2-2; v_call: TRBV7-8
cdr3_nt: TGTGCCAGCAGCCCAGGACAGGGGGCTTACGAGCAGTACTTC; cdr3_aa: CASSPGQGAYEQYF; clone_size: .; d_call: TRBD1; j_call: TRBJ2-7; v_call: TRBV11-3
cdr3_nt: TGTGCCAGTCCCTCCTGGCGGGGCGGCTCCAATGAGCAGTTCTTC; cdr3_aa: CASPSWRGGSNEQFF; clone_size: once; d_call: .; j_call: TRBJ2-1; v_call: TRBV7-9
cdr3_nt: TGCGCCATAACAGACAGGGGCAATGGCTACACCTTC; cdr3_aa: CAITDRGNGYTF; clone_size: .; d_call: TRBD1; j_call: TRBJ1-2; v_call: TRBV4-1
cdr3_nt: TGTGCCAGCAGCTTCAGCCCCAACAGGCCAGCCTACAATGAGCAGTTCTTC; cdr3_aa: CASSFSPNRPAYNEQFF; clone_size: .; d_call: .; j_call: TRBJ2-1; v_call: TRBV7-9
cdr3_nt: TGCGCCAGCCGCCTGACATTCTCTGGAAACACCATATATTTT; cdr3_aa: CASRLTFSGNTIYF; clone_size: .; d_call: .; j_call: TRBJ1-3; v_call: TRBV5-1
cdr3_nt: TGTGCCAGCAGTTTATTAATCCAGAGGCCGGAACGGGGGACTGAAGCTTTCTTT; cdr3_aa: CASSLLIQRPERGTEAFF; clone_size: .; d_call: .; j_call: TRBJ1-1; v_call: TRBV28
cdr3_nt: TGTGCCAGCAGATCACAGGGTGGAAAACTGTTTTTT; cdr3_aa: CASRSQGGKLFF; clone_size: few; d_call: .; j_call: TRBJ1-4; v_call: TRBV6-5
cdr3_nt: TGTGCCAGCAGCGGTGGGACAGGGGATTGGCAAGAGACCCAGTACTTC; cdr3_aa: CASSGGTGDWQETQYF; clone_size: once; d_call: TRBD1; j_call: TRBJ2-5; v_call: TRBV5-6
cdr3_nt: TGTGCCAGCAGCAGGGTACAGGCCGACAATGAGCAGTTCTTC; cdr3_aa: CASSRVQADNEQFF; clone_size: .; d_call: .; j_call: TRBJ2-1; v_call: TRBV21-1
cdr3_nt: TGTGCCAGCAGCCGCCTGACAGGGGGCAATGAGCAGTTCTTC; cdr3_aa: CASSRLTGGNEQFF; clone_size: .; d_call: TRBD1; j_call: TRBJ2-1; v_call: TRBV7-6
cdr3_nt: TGTGCCAGCAGCTTCTTGGCGGGAGGCCAACATCCTTACGAGCAGTACTTC; cdr3_aa: CASSFLAGGQHPYEQYF; clone_size: once; d_call: TRBD2; j_call: TRBJ2-7; v_call: TRBV11-3
cdr3_nt: TGTGCCAGCTCACCACCGAATCAGGGGGTGGAGAACACTGAAGCTTTCTTT; cdr3_aa: CASSPPNQGVENTEAFF; clone_size: .; d_call: TRBD1; j_call: TRBJ1-1; v_call: TRBV18
cdr3_nt: TGTGCCAGCAGACTCTCAGGGGCCGGGGAGCTGTTTTTT; cdr3_aa: CASRLSGAGELFF; clone_size: .; d_call: .; j_call: TRBJ2-2; v_call: TRBV6-5
cdr3_nt: TGTGCCAGCAGCCTTCTAGCGGGAGCCGGGTACGAGCAGTACTTC; cdr3_aa: CASSLLAGAGYEQYF; clone_size: .; d_call: TRBD2; j_call: TRBJ2-7; v_call: TRBV6-1
cdr3_nt: TGTGCCAGCACCCGAACCGACCCACGGGGTGGCTACACCTTC; cdr3_aa: CASTRTDPRGGYTF; clone_size: .; d_call: .; j_call: TRBJ1-2; v_call: TRBV6-6
cdr3_nt: TGTGCCAGCAGCCGGACAGGGGGCGGTTACACTGAAGCTTTCTTT; cdr3_aa: CASSRTGGGYTEAFF; clone_size: once; d_call: TRBD1; j_call: TRBJ1-1; v_call: TRBV6-1
cdr3_nt: TGCGCCAGCAGCTTAGGACTAGCGGGGACCAACGAGCAGTACTTC; cdr3_aa: CASSLGLAGTNEQYF; clone_size: .; d_call: TRBD2; j_call: TRBJ2-7; v_call: TRBV5-1
cdr3_nt: TGTGCCAGCAGTCCGTCGACAGAATACGAGCAGTACTTC; cdr3_aa: CASSPSTEYEQYF; clone_size: .; d_call: .; j_call: TRBJ2-7; v_call: TRBV28
cdr3_nt: TGTGCCAGCAGTCGGACAGGCTCTGGAAACACCATATATTTT; cdr3_aa: CASSRTGSGNTIYF; clone_size: .; d_call: TRBD1; j_call: TRBJ1-3; v_call: TRBV28
cdr3_nt: TGTGCCAGCAGGAGGACACTCACAGATACGCAGTATTTT; cdr3_aa: CASRRTLTDTQYF; clone_size: .; d_call: .; j_call: TRBJ2-3; v_call: TRBV6-1
cdr3_nt: TGCGCCAGCAGCTCGGACAGGTTGAGCTATGGCTACACCTTC; cdr3_aa: CASSSDRLSYGYTF; clone_size: few; d_call: TRBD1; j_call: TRBJ1-2; v_call: TRBV5-1
cdr3_nt: TGTGCCAGCAGCTCCATGGGCCCTCACACTGAAGCTTTCTTT; cdr3_aa: CASSSMGPHTEAFF; clone_size: .; d_call: .; j_call: TRBJ1-1; v_call: TRBV6-5
cdr3_nt: TGTGCCAGCAGTTTATCGCAGGGGGGATACGAGCAGTACTTC; cdr3_aa: CASSLSQGGYEQYF; clone_size: .; d_call: .; j_call: TRBJ2-7; v_call: TRBV27